These 30 T cell receptor beta chains were sequenced from one sample in a study of blood T cell repertoires in COVID-19. TCRdb's copy holds only in-frame clones and misses some; the assay was immunoSEQ multiplex PCR. The data show around 180,000 clones, approximately 77% seen once. Source material: peripheral blood. The receptor source for this set is a woman at least 80 years old with active or convalescent COVID-19.

The V and J genes are TRBV9 and TRBJ2-2, with 14 bases matching TRBD2. V lost 2 bases to trimming and J lost 7 bases; unmatched junction nucleotides: 1. The CDR3 is 15 amino acids. Germline CDR1 and CDR2: SGDLS and YYNGEE. CDR3: CASSVTSGRGGELFF. CDR3 sequence (DNA): TGTGCCAGCAGCGTGACTAGCGGGAGGGGCGGGGAGCTGTTTTTT. The complete variable domain, with remaining parts taken from reference TRBV9 and TRBJ2-2, reads DSGVTQTPKHLITATGQRVTLRCSPRSGDLSVYWYQQSLDQGLQFLIQYYNGEERAKGNILERFSAQQFPDLHSELNLSSLELGDSALYFCASSVTSGRGGELFFGEGSRLTVL.

The CDR3 here is CASSQFRGSYNEQFF. CDR3 bases: TGTGCCAGCAGCCAGTTCAGGGGGTCCTACAATGAGCAGTTCTTC. The V call is TRBV3-1 (or the pseudogene TRBV3-2), the J call TRBJ2-1, with 7 nucleotides matching TRBD1. CDR1 is LGHDT, CDR2 YNNKEL, per germline (reference sequence). The CDR3 covers 15 residues. Germline trimming cut 3 bases from V and 1 base from J; bases unmatched to any gene: 3.

The CDR3 coding sequence is TGTGCCAGTAGGGAGACAGGGATGAACACTGAAGCTTTCTTT. Encoded protein: CASRETGMNTEAFF. This chain connects TRBV19 to TRBJ1-1; 7 bases agree with TRBD1. Trimming cost V 6 bases and J 0 bases; bases outside gene matches: 4. CDR1 LNHDA and CDR2 SQIVND come from the germline V gene (reference sequence). The CDR3 contains 14 residues.

J is TRBJ1-2 and V is TRBV19; 8 nucleotides match TRBD1. The V and J ends lost 3 bases and 4 bases, in that order; junction bases with no gene match: 4. The length of the CDR3 is 14 residues. Germline CDR1 is LNHDA and CDR2 is SQIVND (reference sequence). DNA of the CDR3: TGTGCCAGTAGTATCCCAGGGGGCGGCTATGGCTACACCTTC. The encoded protein is CASSIPGGGYGYTF.

This sequence joins TRBV7-2 and TRBJ1-3; a possible D gene is TRBD1 (6 bases). The CDR3 has 14 amino acids. Germline V lookup: CDR1 SGHTA, CDR2 FQGNSA. The V gene lost 11 bases and the J gene lost 0 bases, with 14 bases spanning the gap. The DNA for the CDR3 is TGTGCCGAGGGGGGGTCCCTCTCTGGAAACACCATATATTTT. Its translation is CAEGGSLSGNTIYF.

V usage is TRBV7-3 and J usage is TRBJ1-1; D perhaps matches TRBD1 (5 bases). Trimming shortened V by 5 bases and J by 0 bases, and 7 bases separated the two germline ends. Germline V gene data show CDR1 as SGHTA and CDR2 as FQGTGA. The CDR3 is made up of 13 amino acids. CDR3 nucleotide sequence: TGTGCCAGCAGCGGCAGGGTGAACACTGAAGCTTTCTTT. It is translated as CASSGRVNTEAFF.

V and J are TRBV15 and TRBJ1-4; no reliable D call. Germline V gives CDR1 LNHNV, CDR2 YYDKDF (reference sequence). The CDR3 covers 14 residues. V was cut by 4 bases and J by 7 bases, with 13 bases left in between. CDR3 residues: CATSTGGLGEKLFF. The CDR3 nucleotides read TGTGCCACCAGCACAGGAGGGTTGGGTGAAAAACTGTTTTTT.

Remarks on this clone: Other DNA sequences in the same sample also yield this CDR3. The chain links TRBV5-1 to TRBJ2-3, with 12 bases aligning to TRBD2. Germline-derived CDR1 and CDR2 are SGHRS and YFSETQ. The CDR3 spans 19 residues. V gave up 0 bases and J gave up 1 base; unmatched junction bases: 9. CDR3 residues: CASSLGLAGGPGGTDTQYF. The CDR3 DNA follows: TGCGCCAGCAGCTTGGGGCTAGCGGGAGGGCCGGGGGGCACAGATACGCAGTATTTT.

The chain has TRBV15 and TRBJ1-1, with TRBD1 identical over 8 bases. Germline V gene data show CDR1 as LNHNV and CDR2 as YYDKDF (reference sequence). The V and J ends lost 1 base and 0 bases, in that order; junction bases with no gene match: 1. This CDR3 is 15 amino acids long. The CDR3 DNA reads as TGTGCCACCAGCAGAGGGGGACAGGTGAACACTGAAGCTTTCTTT. Translated, it gives CATSRGGQVNTEAFF.

The chain couples TRBV6-5 to TRBJ1-5; 7 bases are a match to TRBD1. Per germline, CDR1 MNHEY and CDR2 SVGAGI. The ends lost 5 bases at V and 0 bases at J; junction bases unmatched: 4. This CDR3 region has 15 residues. The CDR3 region is CASSPQGISNQPQHF. CDR3 coding DNA: TGTGCCAGCAGTCCACAGGGGATTAGCAATCAGCCCCAGCATTTT.

This chain uses TRBV5-1 with TRBJ2-1, with 12 bases identical to TRBD2. This CDR3 region has 19 residues. V was pared by 2 bases and J by 0 bases, with 9 bases of the junction left unmatched. Germline V gene data show CDR1 as SGHRS and CDR2 as YFSETQ. In DNA, the CDR3 is TGCGCCAGCAGCTTTTTGGGACTAGCGGGTCAGAGCTCCTACAATGAGCAGTTCTTC. Translation gives CASSFLGLAGQSSYNEQFF.

V gene TRBV6-5 combines with J gene TRBJ2-7; TRBD1 is a possible D gene (5 bases). Germline V gene lookup returns CDR1 MNHEY and CDR2 SVGAGI. This CDR3 region has 15 residues. Between the trimmed V and J ends, which lost 0 bases and 2 bases, there was a span of 11 bases. The CDR3 spells CASSYSGATTYEQYF. DNA of the CDR3: TGTGCCAGCAGTTACTCAGGGGCGACAACCTACGAGCAGTACTTC.

CDR3 bases: TGCAGCGTTGAAGTCGTGGGAGTTCACAATGAGCAGTTCTTC. The encoded protein is CSVEVVGVHNEQFF. The chain carries TRBV29-1 and TRBJ2-1; maybe TRBD2 (5 bases). CDR3 length equals 14 residues. V lost 1 base and J lost 5, with 12 bases in between. Germline loops: CDR1 SQVTM, CDR2 ANQGSEA.

The chain couples TRBV29-1 to TRBJ1-3; the D gene is possibly TRBD1 (5 bases). Germline V CDR1 and CDR2: SQVTM, ANQGSEA. CDR3 length: 13 amino acids. The ends were cut back, 6 bases at V and 0 bases at J, with 9 bases in the middle. Here the CDR3 reads CSVTGNSGNTIYF. For the CDR3, the DNA is TGCAGCGTCACAGGAAACTCTGGAAACACCATATATTTT.

The V gene is TRBV6-6, the J gene TRBJ1-4; D is ambiguous. CDR1 is MNHNY and CDR2 is SVGAGI in the germline V gene (reference sequence). The CDR3 is 15 residues long. V was trimmed by 2 bases and J by 4 bases, leaving 11 bases between them. The CDR3 DNA sequence: TGTGCCAGCAGTTACGGCCAGGTTAATAATGAAAAACTGTTTTTT. It specifies CASSYGQVNNEKLFF.

As for this clone: The identical CDR3 is also encoded by other nucleotide sequences in the sample. The chain links TRBV7-2 to TRBJ1-2, with D possibly matching TRBD1 (5 bases). The CDR3 is 15 amino acids. Germline V gene sequence: CDR1 SGHTA, CDR2 FQGNSA. Trimming took 0 bases from V and 4 from J, leaving 12 bases between them. This chain's CDR3 is CASSLAGQGPYGYTF. CDR3 sequence (DNA): TGTGCCAGCAGCTTAGCTGGGCAGGGTCCCTATGGCTACACCTTC.

The chain combines TRBV5-1 with TRBJ2-1; TRBD2 matches at 7 bases. The CDR3 covers 14 residues. V was clipped by 4 bases and J by 2 bases; unmatched bases: 3. Germline V gene data show CDR1 as SGHRS and CDR2 as YFSETQ. The CDR3 DNA follows: TGCGCCAGCAGCGGGGGACTAACCTACAATGAGCAGTTCTTC. Translation gives CASSGGLTYNEQFF.

The chain combines TRBV20-1 with TRBJ2-5; 7 bases line up with TRBD1. Germline V gene sequence: CDR1 DFQATT, CDR2 SNEGSKA (reference sequence). The CDR3 length is 11 residues. In DNA form, the CDR3 reads TGCGGGGGACAGAGACAAGAGACCCAGTACTTC. It translates to CGGQRQETQYF.

The chain employs TRBV3-1 (or the pseudogene TRBV3-2) and TRBJ1-1, with 7 bases identical to TRBD1. The CDR3 is 13 residues long. Trimming removed 1 base from V and 10 bases from J; junction bases left unmatched: 6. Germline V gene data show CDR1 as LGHDT and CDR2 as YNNKEL (reference sequence). The CDR3 nucleotides read TGTGCCAGCAGCCAAGGACAGGGATGGGGAGCTTTCTTT. It specifies CASSQGQGWGAFF.

About this clone itself: Other DNA variants within this sample encode the same CDR3. The chain recombines TRBV18 with TRBJ2-2; 8 nucleotides match TRBD2. The CDR3 spans 15 residues. The V segment lost 6 bases and the J segment 2 bases; nucleotides outside the gene matches: 5. Germline V gene data show CDR1 as KGHSH and CDR2 as LQKENI. For the CDR3, the DNA is TGTGCCAGCTCTCCGGGAGGGGCCAACACCGGGGAGCTGTTTTTT. Translation gives CASSPGGANTGELFF.

V is TRBV3-1 (or the pseudogene TRBV3-2) and J is TRBJ1-5; TRBD1 aligns across 10 bases. CDR3 length equals 14 residues. Germline V gene data show CDR1 as LGHDT and CDR2 as YNNKEL (reference sequence). J gave up 5 bases and V 4 bases, and 2 bases lay outside the gene matches. The CDR3 nucleotides read TGTGCCAGCAGCCCGGACAGGGGGTATCAGCCCCAGCATTTT. Residues: CASSPDRGYQPQHF.

This clone occurred once. The chain links TRBV5-1 to TRBJ2-1; 7 bases fit TRBD2. The germline V gene encodes CDR1 SGHRS and CDR2 YFSETQ. The CDR3 consists of 17 residues. V dropped 2 bases and J dropped 0; count of bases not matched to a gene: 8. CDR3 loop: CASSFFGWEGSYNEQFF. The CDR3 coding sequence is TGCGCCAGCAGCTTTTTTGGGTGGGAGGGCTCCTACAATGAGCAGTTCTTC.

This clone was counted only a few times. The CDR3 sequence: CASSFGPIYEQYF. CDR3 coding DNA: TGTGCCAGCAGCTTCGGTCCTATTTACGAGCAGTACTTC. The gene calls are TRBV11-2 and TRBJ2-7, with D unresolved. CDR3 size: 13 residues. CDR1 is SGHAT, CDR2 FQNNGV, per germline. V was cut by 3 bases and J by 4 bases, with 10 bases left in between.

The gene calls are TRBV20-1 and TRBJ2-7, with a possible D match to TRBD2 (5 bases). Trimming shortened V by 3 bases and J by 6 bases, and 15 bases separated the two germline ends. The CDR3 has 13 residues. Per the germline V gene, CDR1 is DFQATT and CDR2 is SNEGSKA (reference sequence). CDR3 bases: TGCAGTGCTAGTGGGTGGAGGAGCGGCGAGCAGTACTTC. Protein: CSASGWRSGEQYF.

This clone was observed a single time. V usage is TRBV5-1 and J usage is TRBJ2-1; TRBD2 matches 12 bases. This CDR3 is built from 16 residues. In germline, CDR1 is SGHRS, CDR2 YFSETQ. Trimming cost V 3 bases and J 5 bases; bases outside gene matches: 6. CDR3 in amino acids: CASSSLTSGSNNEQFF. The CDR3 DNA sequence: TGCGCCAGCAGCTCGTTGACTAGCGGGAGCAACAATGAGCAGTTCTTC.

The chain employs TRBV5-1 and TRBJ2-1; D might be TRBD2 (5 bases). Germline CDR1 SGHRS, CDR2 YFSETQ. CDR3 length equals 13 residues. Trimming removed 0 bases from V and 14 bases from J, with 15 bases in between. The CDR3 loop is CASSLDIGVGEFF. CDR3 bases: TGCGCCAGCAGCTTGGATATCGGGGTCGGGGAGTTCTTC.

V gene TRBV21-1 combines with J gene TRBJ1-6; the table's D call, TRBD1, was not checked against the DNA. TRBV21-1 is noted as a pseudogene. This CDR3 is 18 amino acids long. The CDR3 DNA reads TGTGCCAGCAGCAAAACCATTATAGGCAGGGGCCATAATTCACCCCTCCACTTT. It encodes CASSKTIIGRGHNSPLHF.

The genes are TRBV6-2 or TRBV6-3 and TRBJ1-5; D may be TRBD1 (6 bases). This CDR3 spans 15 amino acids. Trimming cost V 3 bases and J 1 base, with 10 bases left between them. Germline V gives CDR1 MNHEY, CDR2 SVGEGT. The CDR3 DNA is TGTGCCAGCAGTTATCGGACAGTAAGCAATCAGCCCCAGCATTTT. Its translation: CASSYRTVSNQPQHF.

The chain links TRBV6-5 to TRBJ2-1; D is ambiguous. The CDR3 spans 12 residues. The V gene's germline CDR1 is MNHEY and CDR2 SVGAGI. Trimming took off 4 bases at V and 5 bases at J, with 6 bases between the two ends. The CDR3 reads CASSSLDNEQFF. The CDR3 nucleotides read TGTGCCAGCAGTTCCCTAGACAATGAGCAGTTCTTC.

The J gene is TRBJ2-7, the V gene TRBV7-2, with D perhaps matching TRBD2 (5 bases). V lost 2 bases, J lost 6 bases, and 20 bases lay in between. The CDR3 covers 16 residues. Germline CDR1 and CDR2: SGHTA and FQGNSA. The CDR3 DNA reads TGTGCCAGCAGCTTAATCCTAGCAGGATCCTCGGGCGAGCAGTACTTC. Its protein product is CASSLILAGSSGEQYF. The full variable domain, with the rest looked up from reference TRBV7-2 and TRBJ2-7, is GAGVSQSPSNKVTEKGKDVELRCDPISGHTALYWYRQSLGQGLEFLIYFQGNSAPDKSGLPSDRFSAERTGGSVSTLTIQRTQQEDSAVYLCASSLILAGSSGEQYFGPGTRLTVT.